Each of the 7 T cell receptor beta chains below was sequenced from the same sample in a study of a mutant IDH1 vaccine in newly diagnosed glioma (dated by TCRdb to about 2021). Libraries were constructed by the immunoSEQ multiplex PCR assay. The clones in this table, taken by TCRdb from immuneACCESS, are in-frame only. Not every clone is retained; where verified, under half of the shortfall comes from an unresolved V gene, and the cause of the rest is unknown. The sample table holds 20,000 to 25,000 clones, of which roughly 88% were seen once. The ten largest clones take up 5.4% of the sample. This sample's time point label indicates: baseline, week 1 (first vaccination visit). Taken with the paper, the label for treatment or condition translates to: pre-vaccination baseline after standard-of-care therapy. The sample here was PBMCs, taken from a glioma patient treated with radiotherapy, temozolomide or both. Receptors were obtained from a man in his forties with glioma.

This chain joins TRBV2 and TRBJ1-5, with D possibly TRBD1 on 6 matching bases. This CDR3 has 16 amino acids. Germline V gene lookup returns CDR1 SNHLY and CDR2 FYNNEI. Deletions cut 3 bases from V and 7 bases from J, with 19 bases between. The CDR3 nucleotides are TGTGCCAGCAGTGAGGCACAGGGCGTGGGTTGGCAGCCCCAGCATTTT. Encoded protein: CASSEAQGVGWQPQHF.

This clone was counted a few times. The chain combines TRBV30 with TRBJ1-5, with D tentatively TRBD1 (5 bases). Trimming left V 4 bases short and J 1 base short, with 11 bases between. Germline V gene lookup returns CDR1 GTSNPN and CDR2 SVGIG (reference sequence). This CDR3 contains 14 residues. The CDR3 DNA follows: TGTGCCTGGATGGGGGTCGGCAGCAATCAGCCCCAGCATTTT. This translates into CAWMGVGSNQPQHF.

This clone has just a few counts. The J gene is TRBJ1-2, the V gene TRBV10-3; 9 bases agree with TRBD1. CDR1 and CDR2 (germline): ENHRY, SYGVKD. The CDR3 totals 12 residues. Losses at the gene ends were 5 bases for V and 6 bases for J; bases not matched to a gene: 1. This CDR3 reads CAISRDRDGYTF. The CDR3 DNA is TGTGCCATCAGTCGGGACAGGGATGGCTACACCTTC.

The rearrangement uses TRBV19 and TRBJ1-6; 7 bases align to TRBD1. J gave up 2 bases and V 6 bases, and 1 base lay outside the gene matches. Germline assignment: CDR1 LNHDA and CDR2 SQIVND (reference sequence). The CDR3 contains 14 residues. CDR3 in amino acids: CASSGTAYNSPLHF. The DNA for the CDR3 is TGTGCCAGTAGCGGGACAGCCTATAATTCACCCCTCCACTTT.

The V and J genes are TRBV15 and TRBJ2-1; 9 nucleotides line up with TRBD2. This CDR3 has 16 amino acids. V was clipped by 2 bases and J by 6 bases; unmatched bases: 8. The germline gives CDR1 LNHNV, CDR2 YYDKDF (reference sequence). This chain's CDR3 is CATSRPLAGGTNEQFF. In DNA form, the CDR3 reads TGTGCCACCAGCAGACCCTTGGCGGGAGGGACCAATGAGCAGTTCTTC.

The rearrangement uses TRBV5-4 and TRBJ1-2; 8 bases match TRBD1. This CDR3 has 13 amino acids. Germline values: CDR1 SGHNT, CDR2 YYREEE (reference sequence). V was pared by 3 bases and J by 3 bases, with 1 base of the junction left unmatched. CDR3 sequence reads: CASSSTGDYGYTF. CDR3 DNA: TGTGCCAGCAGCTCGACAGGGGACTATGGCTACACCTTC.

The chain combines TRBV6-4 with TRBJ2-6; D may correspond to TRBD1 or TRBD2 (6 bases each). Germline V gene sequence: CDR1 MRHNA, CDR2 SNTAGT. The CDR3 runs to 15 residues. The V end lost 3 bases, the J end lost 2 bases, and 8 bases lay between the germline ends. The CDR3 region has the DNA TGTGCCAGCAGTGAGGGGGGCGCTGGGGCCAACGTCCTGACTTTC. Amino acids: CASSEGGAGANVLTF.